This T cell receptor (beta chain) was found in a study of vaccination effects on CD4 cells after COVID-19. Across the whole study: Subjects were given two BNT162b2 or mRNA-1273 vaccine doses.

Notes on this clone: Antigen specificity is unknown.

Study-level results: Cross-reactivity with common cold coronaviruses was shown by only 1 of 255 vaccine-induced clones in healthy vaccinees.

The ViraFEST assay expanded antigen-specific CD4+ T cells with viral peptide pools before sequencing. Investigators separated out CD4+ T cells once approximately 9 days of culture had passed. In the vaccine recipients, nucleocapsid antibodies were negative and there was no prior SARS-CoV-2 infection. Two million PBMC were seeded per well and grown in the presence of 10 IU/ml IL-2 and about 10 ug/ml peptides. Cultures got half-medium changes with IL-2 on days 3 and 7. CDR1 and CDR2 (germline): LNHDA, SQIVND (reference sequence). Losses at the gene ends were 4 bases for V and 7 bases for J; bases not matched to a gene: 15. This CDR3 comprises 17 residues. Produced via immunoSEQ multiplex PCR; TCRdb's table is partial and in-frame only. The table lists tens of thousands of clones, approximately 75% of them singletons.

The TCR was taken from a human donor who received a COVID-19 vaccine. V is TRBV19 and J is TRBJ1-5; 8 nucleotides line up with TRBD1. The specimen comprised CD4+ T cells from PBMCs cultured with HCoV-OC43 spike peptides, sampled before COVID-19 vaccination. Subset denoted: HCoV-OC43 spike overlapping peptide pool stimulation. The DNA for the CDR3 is TGTGCCAGTAGTAACAACGCGGGACAGGTACTAAGGCAGCCCCAGCATTTT. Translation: CASSNNAGQVLRQPQHF.